This T cell receptor (beta chain) comes out of a study of blood T cell repertoires in COVID-19. For the study at large: Donors in the United States, Italy and Spain gave samples during acute or convalescent COVID-19. The cDNA or gDNA used as material had been derived from T cells, B-cell-depleted T cells, or PBMCs.

As originally analysed: Counts of nucleated cells, estimated from reference gene primer amplification, were obtained. Repertoires were generated with immunoSEQ multiplex PCR, while TCRdb's copy carries only in-frame clones and drops some. V and J calls and clone size come straight from that table; D and trimming were deduced from the DNA. Here the sample spans 25,000 to 30,000 clones, roughly 80% being singletons. Germline V gene sequence: CDR1 SEHNR, CDR2 FQNEAQ (reference sequence). The CDR3 has 14 amino acids. Germline trimming cut 8 bases from V and 7 bases from J; bases unmatched to any gene: 7.

This TCR was recovered from a man of 80 years or more with active or convalescent COVID-19. The chain combines TRBV7-9 with TRBJ2-2; 10 positions agree with TRBD2. Sequenced material: peripheral blood. The CDR3, as DNA: TGTGCCAGCCGAGTAGCGGGAGGACACGGGGAGCTGTTTTTT. This gives the protein CASRVAGGHGELFF.